This TCR beta chain comes out of a study of PD-L1 blockade in urothelial cancer. About the research overall: Blood underwent analysis 3 weeks (second dose) and 6 weeks after treatment began.

This CDR3 has 16 residues. The junction had 8 bases not matched to a gene; V was cut back by 3 bases and J by 5 bases. CDR1 and CDR2 (germline): SQVTM, ANQGSEA. It was locally advanced or metastatic urothelial carcinoma that patients had. The table came from immunoSEQ multiplex PCR; TCRdb's copy has only in-frame clones and leaves some out. The top ten hold less than 2% of the sample, which has tens of thousands of clones, about 87% seen once. The chain combines TRBV29-1 with TRBJ2-7, with 15 bases matching TRBD2. This sample comprised PBMCs, obtained around atezolizumab (anti-PD-L1) treatment. The sequence came from a man aged 50-59 years with urothelial cancer. The CDR3 spells CSVEGLAGGNLDEQYF. CDR3 nucleotides: TGCAGCGTTGAGGGACTAGCGGGAGGAAACCTAGACGAGCAGTACTTC.